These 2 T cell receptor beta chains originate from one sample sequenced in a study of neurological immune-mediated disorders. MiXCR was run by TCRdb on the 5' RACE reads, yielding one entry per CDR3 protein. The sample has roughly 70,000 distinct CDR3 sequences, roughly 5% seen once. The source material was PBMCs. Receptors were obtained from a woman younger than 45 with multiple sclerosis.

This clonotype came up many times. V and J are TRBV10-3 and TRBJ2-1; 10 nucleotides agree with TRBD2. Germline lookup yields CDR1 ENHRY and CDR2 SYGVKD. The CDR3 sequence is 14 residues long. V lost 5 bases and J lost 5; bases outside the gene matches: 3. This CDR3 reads CAISHSGGDNEQFF. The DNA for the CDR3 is TGTGCCATCAGTCACAGCGGGGGGGACAATGAGCAGTTCTTC.

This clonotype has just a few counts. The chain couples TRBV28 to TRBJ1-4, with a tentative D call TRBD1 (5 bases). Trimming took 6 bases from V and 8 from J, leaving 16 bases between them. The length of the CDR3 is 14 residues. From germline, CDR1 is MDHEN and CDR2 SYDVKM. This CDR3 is CASRSRVLKEKLFF. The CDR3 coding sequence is TGTGCCAGCAGAAGCAGGGTTCTAAAGGAAAAACTGTTTTTT.